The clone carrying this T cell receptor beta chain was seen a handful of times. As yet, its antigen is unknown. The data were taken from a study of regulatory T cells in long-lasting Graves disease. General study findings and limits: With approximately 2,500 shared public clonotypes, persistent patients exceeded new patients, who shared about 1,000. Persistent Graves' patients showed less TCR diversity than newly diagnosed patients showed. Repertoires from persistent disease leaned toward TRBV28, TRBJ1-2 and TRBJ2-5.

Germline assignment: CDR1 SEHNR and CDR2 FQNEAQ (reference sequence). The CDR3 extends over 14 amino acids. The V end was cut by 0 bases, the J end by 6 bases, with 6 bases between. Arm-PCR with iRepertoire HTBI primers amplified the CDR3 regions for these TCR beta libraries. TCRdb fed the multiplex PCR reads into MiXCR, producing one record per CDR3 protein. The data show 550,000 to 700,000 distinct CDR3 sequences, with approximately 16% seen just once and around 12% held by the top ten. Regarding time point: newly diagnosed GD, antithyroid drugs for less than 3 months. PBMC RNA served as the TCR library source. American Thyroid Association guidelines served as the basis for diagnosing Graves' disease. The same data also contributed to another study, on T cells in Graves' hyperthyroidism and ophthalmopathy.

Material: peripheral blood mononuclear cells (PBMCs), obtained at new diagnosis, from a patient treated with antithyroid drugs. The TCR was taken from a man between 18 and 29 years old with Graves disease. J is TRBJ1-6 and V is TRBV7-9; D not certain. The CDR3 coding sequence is TGTGCCAGCAGCTTAGCCTCGGGTAATTCACCCCTCCACTTT. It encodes CASSLASGNSPLHF. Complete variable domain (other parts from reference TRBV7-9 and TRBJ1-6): DTGVSQNPRHKITKRGQNVTFRCDPISEHNRLYWYRQTLGQGPEFLTYFQNEAQLEKSRLLSDRFSAERPKGSFSTLEIQRTEQGDSAMYLCASSLASGNSPLHFGNGTRLTVT.